This T cell receptor beta chain was profiled in a study of regulatory T cells in long-lasting Graves disease. About the study: Graves' disease counted as persistent after over 5 years of antithyroid drugs with positive TSH receptor antibodies. Study-wide points: Patients whose Graves' disease persisted exhibited lower TCR diversity than those newly diagnosed. TRBV28, TRBJ1-2 and TRBJ2-5 were favored in persistent disease.

Documented time point: persistent/refractory GD, antithyroid drugs over 5 years with positive TRAb. PBMC RNA was the source of the TCR library. Clinicians diagnosed Graves' disease using American Thyroid Association guidelines. Both iRepertoire HTBI primers and Arm-PCR of CDR3 regions were used to build the TCR beta libraries. TCRdb re-analysed the multiplex PCR reads in MiXCR, keeping a single row per CDR3 protein. The profile covers 650,000 to 850,000 distinct CDR3 sequences, with approximately 29% appearing a single time and roughly 46% taken by the ten largest. Unmatched junction bases numbered 5, after V lost 7 bases and J lost 7 bases. The length of the CDR3 is 12 residues. Worth noting for this clonotype: Its specificity is not known.

The chain couples TRBV12-3 or TRBV12-4 to TRBJ1-2; 8 nucleotides match TRBD1. This sample comprised peripheral blood mononuclear cells (PBMCs), obtained when the disease was refractory, from a patient treated with antithyroid drugs. This TCR was sampled from a female donor with Graves disease. The CDR3 spells CASTEQGVGYTF. DNA for the CDR3: TGTGCCAGCACCGAACAGGGGGTTGGCTACACCTTC.